Below are 9 T cell receptor beta chains sequenced from a single sample in a study of T cells in Graves' hyperthyroidism and ophthalmopathy. What was amplified from RNA transcripts were TCR beta CDR3 regions. In the first-round RT-PCR of the TCR CDR3, the HTBI primer set was used. Each CDR3 protein is one row after TCRdb ran MiXCR on the multiplex PCR reads. The profile shows about 500,000 distinct CDR3 sequences, 16% of them singletons. What was sequenced was blood. These receptors were obtained from a woman in her 30s with Graves' ophthalmopathy.

This clonotype was counted once. The V gene is TRBV9, the J gene TRBJ2-6, with TRBD2 matching over 10 bases. The V gene end was trimmed by 3 bases and the J gene end by 0 bases; junction bases not matched to a gene: 6. This CDR3 comprises 18 residues. The germline V gene has CDR1 SGDLS and CDR2 YYNGEE. The CDR3 protein is CASSGVAGGHSGANVLTF. DNA for the CDR3: TGTGCCAGCAGCGGGGTAGCGGGAGGCCACTCTGGGGCCAACGTCCTGACTTTC.

The DNA of the CDR3 is TGTGCCAGCAGCTTAGTTATGGGAGGGCCTCGGACCCAGTACTTC. This sequence encodes CASSLVMGGPRTQYF. J is TRBJ2-5 and V is TRBV7-2; 7 nucleotides line up with TRBD2. The CDR3 has 15 amino acids. Germline V CDR1 and CDR2: SGHTA, FQGNSA. The junction had 9 bases not matched to a gene; V was cut back by 1 base and J by 7 bases. Complete variable domain (other parts from reference TRBV7-2 and TRBJ2-5): GAGVSQSPSNKVTEKGKDVELRCDPISGHTALYWYRQSLGQGLEFLIYFQGNSAPDKSGLPSDRFSAERTGGSVSTLTIQRTQQEDSAVYLCASSLVMGGPRTQYFGPGTRLLVL.

The chain recombines TRBV27 with TRBJ2-3; 8 bases align to TRBD1. V dropped 5 bases and J dropped 5; count of bases not matched to a gene: 9. Looked up from germline, CDR1 is MNHEY and CDR2 is SMNVEV (reference sequence). The CDR3 has 15 amino acids. The CDR3 DNA follows: TGTGCCAGCAGTGATAGACAGGGGATGCGAGATACGCAGTATTTT. It encodes CASSDRQGMRDTQYF.

In its sample, this clonotype was seen a few times. The CDR3 spells CASSLPTKSGNTIYF. The CDR3 region has the DNA TGTGCCAGCAGTTTGCCAACAAAGTCTGGAAACACCATATATTTT. V usage is TRBV28 and J usage is TRBJ1-3; D uncertain. The CDR3 spans 15 residues. Germline V gene sequence: CDR1 MDHEN, CDR2 SYDVKM. Trimming took off 3 bases at V and 1 base at J, with 10 bases between the two ends.

This rearrangement joins TRBV7-2 to TRBJ2-2; no clear D gene. Between the trimmed V and J ends, which lost 1 base and 7 bases, there was a span of 7 bases. Germline V gives CDR1 SGHTA, CDR2 FQGNSA. The CDR3 totals 13 residues. The CDR3: CASSLVRYGELFF. The CDR3 bases are TGTGCCAGCAGCTTAGTGAGATACGGGGAGCTGTTTTTT.

V usage is TRBV29-1 and J usage is TRBJ2-3; D ambiguous. Trimming cost V 7 bases and J 8 bases, with 13 bases left between them. Germline V CDR1 and CDR2: SQVTM, ANQGSEA. The CDR3 runs to 11 residues. CDR3 sequence (DNA): TGCAGCGCTGATTGGGCGAGTACGCAGTATTTT. As protein: CSADWASTQYF.

The chain has TRBV5-1 and TRBJ2-3; 9 nucleotides line up with TRBD2. V trimming: 4 bases; J trimming: 5 bases; junction bases outside the gene matches: 20. The CDR3 contains 19 residues. Germline CDR1 reads SGHRS; CDR2 reads YFSETQ. The CDR3 DNA follows: TGCGCCAGCAGCCAAAGGGGGGTATTACTCGCGGGAGGGGGAGATACGCAGTATTTT. Its protein product is CASSQRGVLLAGGGDTQYF.

This clonotype was found many times. The chain joins TRBV7-2 to TRBJ2-5; D is possibly TRBD2 (5 bases). This CDR3 comprises 16 residues. Germline CDR1 SGHTA, CDR2 FQGNSA. V dropped 5 bases and J dropped 1 base, with 17 bases sitting between them. The DNA of the CDR3 is TGTGCCAGCAGCCCTAGCCGCGCTTGGGGCCAAGAGACCCAGTACTTC. It yields the protein CASSPSRAWGQETQYF.

This clonotype appeared once. This chain connects TRBV7-9 to TRBJ2-1, with TRBD2 as a possible D gene (6 bases). This CDR3 comprises 15 residues. Germline assignment: CDR1 SEHNR and CDR2 FQNEAQ (reference sequence). Trimming left V 5 bases short and J 5 bases short, with 16 bases between. CDR3 coding DNA: TGTGCCAGCAGCGCCCTCGCGGGAACCCACAATGAGCAGTTCTTC. This translates into CASSALAGTHNEQFF.